A selection of T cell receptor beta chains follows, all from one sample in a study of early stage breast cancer tumors. Method: immunoSEQ multiplex PCR; TCRdb's copy keeps in-frame clones and lacks some. Among 25,000 to 35,000 clones listed, roughly 80% were seen once. Source material: blood. The source of these receptors is a person aged 40 to 50 with breast cancer. The CDR3 runs from the conserved cysteine through the conserved F or W. Fields, in order: clone size, V gene, J gene, D gene, CDR3 DNA, CDR3 protein. The D gene is left open where the match is weak. Part of the rows lack a size; the others show once, few, many or a class for expanded clones.

abundance: .; v_gene: TRBV10-3; j_gene: TRBJ1-1; d_gene: .; CDR3nt: TGTGCCATCAGCCCCTCGGGGGACGACACTGAAGCTTTCTTT; CDR3aa: CAISPSGDDTEAFF
abundance: .; v_gene: TRBV28; j_gene: TRBJ1-2; d_gene: .; CDR3nt: TGTGCCAGCGCCACAGGTACTACTAACTATGGCTACACCTTC; CDR3aa: CASATGTTNYGYTF
abundance: few; v_gene: TRBV6-4; j_gene: TRBJ2-1; d_gene: TRBD1; CDR3nt: TGTGCCAGCAGTGACACAGACAGGGGGCAATACAATGAGCAGTTCTTC; CDR3aa: CASSDTDRGQYNEQFF
abundance: .; v_gene: TRBV19; j_gene: TRBJ1-5; d_gene: TRBD1; CDR3nt: TGTGCCAGTAGGGACAGGGGTAGCAATCAGCCCCAGCATTTT; CDR3aa: CASRDRGSNQPQHF
abundance: .; v_gene: TRBV11-2; j_gene: TRBJ2-5; d_gene: .; CDR3nt: TGTGCCAGCAGCTCTCAAGAGACCCAGTACTTC; CDR3aa: CASSSQETQYF
abundance: .; v_gene: TRBV2; j_gene: TRBJ2-5; d_gene: .; CDR3nt: TGTGCCAGCAGGGTGGATCAGATACAAGAGACCCAGTACTTC; CDR3aa: CASRVDQIQETQYF
abundance: .; v_gene: TRBV19; j_gene: TRBJ2-1; d_gene: TRBD2; CDR3nt: TGTGCCAGTAGTACGGGACTAGCGGGAGATTTTCTAGGAGGTGAGCAGTTCTTC; CDR3aa: CASSTGLAGDFLGGEQFF
abundance: .; v_gene: TRBV27; j_gene: TRBJ2-1; d_gene: .; CDR3nt: TGTGCCAGCAGTTTTATTGCCAGATACAATGAGCAGTTCTTC; CDR3aa: CASSFIARYNEQFF
abundance: .; v_gene: TRBV7-9; j_gene: TRBJ1-2; d_gene: .; CDR3nt: TGTGCCAGCAGCTTAGCCCTGGGGACGGGAGGGAACTATGGCTACACCTTC; CDR3aa: CASSLALGTGGNYGYTF
abundance: few; v_gene: TRBV15; j_gene: TRBJ1-5; d_gene: TRBD1; CDR3nt: TGTGCCACCAGCAGAGGACAGGGGGCTCAGCCCCAGCATTTT; CDR3aa: CATSRGQGAQPQHF
abundance: .; v_gene: TRBV7-2; j_gene: TRBJ2-1; d_gene: .; CDR3nt: TGTGCCAGCAGCAACGGAATACTTGAGCAGTTCTTC; CDR3aa: CASSNGILEQFF
abundance: .; v_gene: TRBV2; j_gene: TRBJ1-3; d_gene: .; CDR3nt: TGTGCCAGCAGTGAGGGCCGGGGAATGAAGGACAACTCTGGAAACACCATATATTTT; CDR3aa: CASSEGRGMKDNSGNTIYF
abundance: .; v_gene: TRBV30; j_gene: TRBJ1-2; d_gene: TRBD1; CDR3nt: TGTGCCTGGAGTGTGGGACAGGGGGGGGACTATGGCTACACCTTC; CDR3aa: CAWSVGQGGDYGYTF
abundance: .; v_gene: TRBV10-3; j_gene: TRBJ1-1; d_gene: TRBD1; CDR3nt: TGTGCCATCAGCGAAGACAGGGCTTACGCTTTCTTT; CDR3aa: CAISEDRAYAFF
abundance: .; v_gene: TRBV27; j_gene: TRBJ1-1; d_gene: .; CDR3nt: TGTGCCAGCAGTTTATGGGCAGGGTCCGAAGCTTTCTTT; CDR3aa: CASSLWAGSEAFF
abundance: .; v_gene: TRBV19; j_gene: TRBJ1-1; d_gene: TRBD1; CDR3nt: TGTGCCGCGACAGGGAACATGAACACTGAAGCTTTCTTT; CDR3aa: CAATGNMNTEAFF
abundance: .; v_gene: TRBV2; j_gene: TRBJ2-1; d_gene: .; CDR3nt: TGTGCCAGCAGTGAAGTCTTAGCGCCGAGCTCCTACAATGAGCAGTTCTTC; CDR3aa: CASSEVLAPSSYNEQFF
abundance: .; v_gene: TRBV29-1; j_gene: TRBJ2-1; d_gene: .; CDR3nt: TGCAGCGTTGATACAGGGGGACTAGGGTACAATGAGCAGTTCTTC; CDR3aa: CSVDTGGLGYNEQFF
abundance: .; v_gene: TRBV19; j_gene: TRBJ1-4; d_gene: .; CDR3nt: TGTGCCAGTAGTTTGTTGATAATTTCGGGAGTAAATGAAAAACTGTTTTTT; CDR3aa: CASSLLIISGVNEKLFF
abundance: .; v_gene: TRBV6-5; j_gene: TRBJ1-1; d_gene: .; CDR3nt: TGTGCCAGCAGCCGAGGAGGGAGGTCTGAAGCTTTCTTT; CDR3aa: CASSRGGRSEAFF